The rows below give T cell receptor beta chains drawn from one sample of a study of CXCR3-negative and CXCR3-positive naive CD8 T cells. Reprocessing the 5' RACE reads, TCRdb reports a single entry for every CDR3 protein and omits DNA. The listing contains tens of thousands of distinct CDR3 sequences. Sequencing used naive CXCR3+ CD8+ T cells from blood. These receptors were taken from a human donor in good health. Some clones in this sample may be carry-over from other donors' samples. Each CDR3 is given with its conserved first and last residue. Fields, in order: J gene, V gene, CDR3 protein.

j_gene: TRBJ2-3
v_gene: TRBV27
CDR3aa: CASSLLYAGSSTDTQYF

j_gene: TRBJ2-5
v_gene: TRBV9
CDR3aa: CASSPREQETQYF

j_gene: TRBJ1-6
v_gene: TRBV11-2
CDR3aa: CASSLEGYYNSPLHF

j_gene: TRBJ2-7
v_gene: TRBV11-1
CDR3aa: CASSLAEGGATSGRIF

j_gene: TRBJ2-7
v_gene: TRBV28
CDR3aa: CASSLVESYEQYF

j_gene: TRBJ1-1
v_gene: TRBV4-3
CDR3aa: CASSQEVGNTEAFF

j_gene: TRBJ1-2
v_gene: TRBV13
CDR3aa: CASSSGTGGNPGKDGYTF

j_gene: TRBJ2-7
v_gene: TRBV4-3
CDR3aa: CASSQGLGVPYEQYF

j_gene: TRBJ2-2
v_gene: TRBV7-6
CDR3aa: CASSLDTGELFF

j_gene: TRBJ1-6
v_gene: TRBV7-9
CDR3aa: CASSFESPLHF

j_gene: TRBJ1-1
v_gene: TRBV7-9
CDR3aa: CASSLVVMNTEAFF

j_gene: TRBJ2-7
v_gene: TRBV29-1
CDR3aa: CSVEAAGGPYEQYF